The clone carrying this T cell receptor (beta chain) was seen at least ten times. The antigen is not known. The sample is drawn from a study of metastatic and nonmetastatic thyroid tumors. Study-level background: Where malignant and benign thyroid patients were concerned, repertoires were compared across blood and tumor or nodule tissue.

This CDR3 spans 17 amino acids. V was shortened by 0 bases and J by 0 bases, with 16 bases between the two germline ends. Germline V lookup: CDR1 SGHNT, CDR2 YYREEE (reference sequence). Study outcomes and limitations: When malignant thyroid tumors were compared with benign nodules, TCR beta diversity was reportedly significantly higher in the malignant tumors. This held in both blood and tumor samples.

Authors' methods: The study took CDR3 differences across clinicopathological groups and made a distant-metastasis classifier for papillary thyroid cancer from them. TCRdb re-clonotyped the PCR reads through MiXCR. For this entry, the V and J calls and clone size follow TCRdb and not the study's own pipeline. Of under 60,000 clones in the sample, roughly a fifth were seen once. Before thyroid surgery, none of the patients had received any treatment. The clonotype comes from a male donor with papillary thyroid cancer or a benign thyroid nodule (not recorded which). Some clones in this sample may be carry-over from other donors' samples. The V and J genes are TRBV5-4 and TRBJ2-7, with unresolved D. Sequenced input: blood. The CDR3, as DNA: TGTGCCAGCAGCTTGGCCGTACTTGCTGCTAGCTCCTACGAGCAGTACTTC. Translated, it gives CASSLAVLAASSYEQYF.